The entry that follows covers one T cell receptor (beta chain) sequence. At one end the junction does not follow the germline gene, possibly because of a read error. The data derive from a study of T cells of healthy individuals. The CDR3 runs to 11 residues. Germline values: CDR1 SQVTM, CDR2 ANQGSEA. MiXCR was run by TCRdb on the 5' RACE reads, yielding one entry per CDR3 protein. Here the sample spans nearly 100,000 distinct CDR3 sequences, around 17% being singletons. This chain links TRBV29-1 with TRBJ2-1; D gene unclear. This TCR was sampled from a human donor in good health. The CDR3 sequence is CSVEGAGLQAF. CDR3 coding DNA: TGCAGCGTTGAAGGGGCTGGGTTGCAGGCCTTC.